A single sample is the source of the 12 T cell receptor beta chains below, sequenced in a study of blood T cell repertoires in COVID-19. The data were produced by immunoSEQ multiplex PCR, yet TCRdb's version contains in-frame clones alone and is incomplete. The data contain about 250,000 clones, around 90% of them singletons. Sequencing used PBMCs or T cells enriched from blood (not recorded which). The receptors here all came from a woman aged 25 to 39 with acute COVID-19.

The chain couples TRBV5-1 to TRBJ1-1, with TRBD1 matching over 11 bases. The CDR3 loop spans 15 amino acids. V lost 4 bases, J lost 7 bases, and 9 bases stayed unmatched. Germline V gene data show CDR1 as SGHRS and CDR2 as YFSETQ. CDR3 amino acids: CASSPEGQGVNEAFF. CDR3 sequence (DNA): TGCGCCAGCAGCCCGGAGGGACAGGGGGTGAATGAAGCTTTCTTT.

The genes are TRBV2 and TRBJ2-3; a possible D gene is TRBD2 (7 bases). V was trimmed by 11 bases and J by 2 bases, leaving 14 bases between them. The CDR3 extends over 13 amino acids. Looked up from germline, CDR1 is SNHLY and CDR2 is FYNNEI. In DNA, the CDR3 is TGTGCCGGGAGGGGGGGCCTCACAGATACGCAGTATTTT. This gives the protein CAGRGGLTDTQYF.

The genes are TRBV28 and TRBJ1-2, with 7 nucleotides matching TRBD1. Germline V gene sequence: CDR1 MDHEN, CDR2 SYDVKM. The CDR3 has 15 amino acids. Trimming removed 5 bases from V and 0 bases from J; junction bases left unmatched: 6. As DNA, the CDR3 is TGTGCCAGCAGTACAAGGGACAGACCTAACTATGGCTACACCTTC. This sequence encodes CASSTRDRPNYGYTF.

The genes are TRBV14 and TRBJ1-6; unclear D gene. The germline V gene encodes CDR1 SGHDN and CDR2 FVKESK. CDR3 size: 16 residues. Deletions cut 4 bases from V and 3 bases from J, with 13 bases between. The CDR3 sequence is CASSPPGSRYNSPLHF. The CDR3 DNA is TGTGCCAGCAGCCCCCCGGGGTCCCGCTATAATTCACCCCTCCACTTT.

Remarks on this clone: At one end the junction does not follow the germline gene, possibly because of a read error. This sequence joins TRBV5-4 and TRBJ2-5; no firm D call. Looked up from germline, CDR1 is SGHNT and CDR2 is YYREEE (reference sequence). This CDR3 spans 15 amino acids. The CDR3 DNA follows: TGTGCCAGCAGATTGGAGATGGAACAGCAAGAGACCCAGTACTTC. This gives the protein CASRLEMEQQETQYF. The full variable domain, with the rest looked up from reference TRBV5-4 and TRBJ2-5, is ETGVTQSPTHLIKTRGQQVTLRCSSQSGHNTVSWYQQALGQGPQFIFQYYREEENGRGNFPPRFSGLQFPNYSSELNVNALELDDSALYLCASRLEMEQQETQYFGPGTRLLVL.

The gene calls are TRBV28 and TRBJ1-2; D not resolved. Germline CDR1 reads MDHEN; CDR2 reads SYDVKM. This CDR3 comprises 12 residues. V lost 1 base and J 6 bases, leaving 6 bases between the germline ends. CDR3 region: CASSLSTDGYTF. CDR3 sequence (DNA): TGTGCCAGCAGTTTATCCACAGATGGCTACACCTTC.

The J gene is TRBJ1-5, the V gene TRBV7-2; 9 bases align to TRBD1. V dropped 10 bases and J dropped 4; count of bases not matched to a gene: 8. The CDR3 contains 14 residues. The V gene's germline CDR1 is SGHTA and CDR2 FQGNSA. The CDR3 reads CAISTGTGNQPQHF. In DNA form, the CDR3 reads TGTGCCATTTCCACCGGGACAGGGAATCAGCCCCAGCATTTT.

The rearrangement joins TRBV19 to TRBJ1-5; weak D call: TRBD1 (5 bases). CDR3 size: 14 residues. Germline CDR1 reads LNHDA; CDR2 reads SQIVND (reference sequence). With 4 bases removed from V and 3 bases from J, the gap between germline ends came to 10 bases. CDR3 in DNA: TGTGCCAGTAGTACGCGGGACGACAATCAGCCCCAGCATTTT. Protein sequence: CASSTRDDNQPQHF.

The chain recombines TRBV7-9 with TRBJ2-3; 15 nucleotides align to TRBD2. The ends lost 1 base at V and 9 bases at J; junction bases unmatched: 5. CDR1 and CDR2 from the germline V gene are SEHNR and FQNEAQ (reference sequence). The length of the CDR3 is 16 residues. CDR3 amino acids: CASSLGTSGGDQTQYF. CDR3 DNA: TGTGCCAGCAGCTTAGGGACTAGCGGGGGGGACCAGACGCAGTATTTT.

The genes are TRBV30 and TRBJ1-2, with unresolved D. Germline values: CDR1 GTSNPN, CDR2 SVGIG (reference sequence). The CDR3 sequence is 13 residues long. The V end was cut by 0 bases, the J end by 7 bases, with 12 bases between. CDR3 region: CAWSVERVGGYTF. The CDR3 DNA reads TGTGCCTGGAGTGTTGAGCGGGTGGGTGGCTACACCTTC.

J is TRBJ1-3 and V is TRBV7-8; D call uncertain. Between the trimmed V and J ends, which lost 1 base and 2 bases, there was a span of 12 bases. This CDR3 contains 16 residues. The germline V gene encodes CDR1 SGHVS and CDR2 FQNEAQ. DNA for the CDR3: TGTGCCAGCAGCTTAGGATATAAGAGAGCTGGAAACACCATATATTTT. Its protein product is CASSLGYKRAGNTIYF.

The chain employs TRBV6-1 and TRBJ2-2; the match to TRBD1 covers 7 bases. CDR1 MNHNS and CDR2 SASEGT come from the germline V gene. V lost 2 bases, J lost 7 bases, and 4 bases stayed unmatched. The CDR3 consists of 14 residues. The CDR3 DNA follows: TGTGCCAGCAGTGAAAGACAGGGCAGCGGGGAGCTGTTTTTT. Its protein is CASSERQGSGELFF.